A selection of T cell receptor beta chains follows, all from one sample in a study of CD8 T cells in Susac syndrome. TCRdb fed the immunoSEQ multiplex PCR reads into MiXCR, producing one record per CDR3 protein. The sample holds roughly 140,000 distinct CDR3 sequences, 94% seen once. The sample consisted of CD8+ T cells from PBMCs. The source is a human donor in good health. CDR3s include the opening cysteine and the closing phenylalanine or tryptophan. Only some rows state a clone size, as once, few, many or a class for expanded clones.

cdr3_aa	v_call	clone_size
CASSGDRTTYGYTF	TRBV9	once
CATLLSPEDYEQYF	TRBV2	.
CASSLIPQLTYEQYF	TRBV7-8	.
CASSVGAGLNYGYTF	TRBV9	.
CASSPRSGTYNEQFF	TRBV7-9	.
CASSVDTQYF	TRBV2	.
CASSQGTPYEQYF	TRBV4-3	.
CSVEDGVDFTDTQYF	TRBV29-1	.
CAWSVMGGGRAKNIQYF	TRBV30	.
CASSPARDVTDTQYF	TRBV7-9	.
CASSVSGTSADFTDTQYF	TRBV9	.